A single sample is the source of the 16 T cell receptor beta chains below, sequenced in a study of T cells in Graves' hyperthyroidism and ophthalmopathy. What was amplified from RNA transcripts were TCR beta CDR3 regions. With the HTBI primer set, the TCR CDR3 went through a first round of RT-PCR. TCRdb re-analysed the multiplex PCR reads in MiXCR, keeping a single row per CDR3 protein. The table lists more than 350,000 distinct CDR3 sequences, roughly 15% of them singletons. The sample consisted of blood. These TCRs come from a woman in her sixties or seventies with Graves' ophthalmopathy.

The chain carries TRBV10-3 and TRBJ2-1; 14 nucleotides line up with TRBD2. J lost 8 bases, V lost 2 bases, and 2 bases had no gene match. The CDR3 sequence is 15 residues long. The germline gives CDR1 ENHRY, CDR2 SYGVKD. As DNA, the CDR3 is TGTGCCATCAGTGAGGCGGGACTAGCGGGAGATGAGCAGTTCTTC. It yields the protein CAISEAGLAGDEQFF.

There are many counts of this clonotype. CDR3 bases: TGTGCCACAGGACGGGTCCCCTACGAGCAGTACTTC. Translation gives CATGRVPYEQYF. The V gene is TRBV2, the J gene TRBJ2-7, with no clear D. The length of the CDR3 is 12 residues. In germline, CDR1 is SNHLY, CDR2 FYNNEI. The V end was cut by 10 bases, the J end by 2 bases, with 12 bases between.

This clonotype was observed a few times. The rearrangement links TRBV6-1 to TRBJ1-2; D remains ambiguous. The length of the CDR3 is 13 residues. Deletions cut 7 bases from V and 8 bases from J, with 17 bases between. The germline V gene encodes CDR1 MNHNS and CDR2 SASEGT. For the CDR3, the DNA is TGTGCCAGCACCCCCGGTTACGCGGCGGGCTACACCTTC. Amino acids: CASTPGYAAGYTF.

This clonotype has at least ten counts. J is TRBJ1-6 and V is TRBV2; D is unresolved. V was trimmed by 3 bases and J by 10 bases, leaving 16 bases between them. Germline V lookup: CDR1 SNHLY, CDR2 FYNNEI. The CDR3 consists of 15 residues. The CDR3 coding sequence is TGTGCCAGCAGTGATTACGAGGGAGGTGGATCACCCCTCCACTTT. As protein: CASSDYEGGGSPLHF. Complete variable domain (other parts from reference TRBV2 and TRBJ1-6): EPEVTQTPSHQVTQMGQEVILRCVPISNHLYFYWYRQILGQKVEFLVSFYNNEISEKSEIFDDQFSVERPDGSNFTLKIRSTKLEDSAMYFCASSDYEGGGSPLHFGNGTRLTVT.

This chain joins TRBV6-1 and TRBJ2-5, with D unresolved. V was clipped by 5 bases and J by 6 bases, with 13 bases between them. Germline lookup yields CDR1 MNHNS and CDR2 SASEGT. The CDR3 length is 13 residues. The CDR3 DNA reads TGTGCCAGCAGTATAGCTGCAGCTCAGACCCAGTACTTC. It codes for CASSIAAAQTQYF.

Ten or more counts support this clonotype. J is TRBJ2-5 and V is TRBV20-1, with 11 bases that match TRBD1. Germline V gene data show CDR1 as DFQATT and CDR2 as SNEGSKA (reference sequence). V dropped 3 bases and J dropped 5; count of bases not matched to a gene: 8. The CDR3 has 15 amino acids. The CDR3, as DNA: TGCAGTGCTAGTTCGGGGACAGGGGGTGCGGAGACCCAGTACTTC. It encodes CSASSGTGGAETQYF.

The chain joins TRBV2 to TRBJ1-5; the match to TRBD1 covers 9 bases. The V segment lost 6 bases and the J segment 5 bases; nucleotides outside the gene matches: 5. The CDR3 covers 14 residues. Germline V gene data show CDR1 as SNHLY and CDR2 as FYNNEI. In DNA form, the CDR3 reads TGTGCCAGCAGACCTACAGGGGGCTATCAGCCCCAGCATTTT. Amino acids: CASRPTGGYQPQHF.

This clonotype was recorded at least ten times. This rearrangement joins TRBV3-1 to TRBJ2-1; D is undetermined. In germline, CDR1 is LGHDT, CDR2 YNNKEL (reference sequence). The length of the CDR3 is 17 residues. V lost 3 bases, J lost 8 bases, and 23 bases lay in between. CDR3 amino acids: CASSHTGPRVHPYEQFF. DNA of the CDR3: TGTGCCAGCAGCCATACCGGACCCCGGGTACACCCGTATGAGCAGTTCTTC.

This sequence joins TRBV28 and TRBJ2-6; weak D call: TRBD2 (5 bases). Germline lookup yields CDR1 MDHEN and CDR2 SYDVKM. Trimming took 3 bases from V and 4 from J, leaving 10 bases between them. The CDR3 has 15 amino acids. The CDR3 bases are TGTGCCAGCAGTTTGTCGTCGGGAGGGGCCAACGTCCTGACTTTC. Translation gives CASSLSSGGANVLTF.

The chain joins TRBV9 to TRBJ2-2, with D perhaps TRBD1 or TRBD2 (7 bases each). The CDR3 runs 19 residues. The V end lost 4 bases, the J end lost 6 bases, and 28 bases lay between the germline ends. CDR1 and CDR2 from the germline V gene are SGDLS and YYNGEE. CDR3 sequence: CASSPRRGGGQQYPGELFF. The DNA for the CDR3 is TGTGCCAGCAGCCCCCGGAGGGGGGGGGGACAGCAATACCCCGGGGAGCTGTTTTTT. Combining the CDR3 with reference TRBV9 and TRBJ2-2 gives the whole variable domain DSGVTQTPKHLITATGQRVTLRCSPRSGDLSVYWYQQSLDQGLQFLIQYYNGEERAKGNILERFSAQQFPDLHSELNLSSLELGDSALYFCASSPRRGGGQQYPGELFFGEGSRLTVL.

This clonotype was seen many times. The chain joins TRBV6-8 to TRBJ1-1; no reliable D call. The germline V gene encodes CDR1 MNHGY and CDR2 SAAAGT. V was trimmed by 6 bases and J by 7 bases, leaving 9 bases between them. The CDR3 extends over 11 amino acids. The CDR3 reads CASSKVGEAFF. In nucleotides, the CDR3 is TGTGCCAGCAGCAAGGTGGGTGAAGCTTTCTTT.

This clonotype came up many times. This sequence joins TRBV6-1 and TRBJ2-7; 7 bases line up with TRBD1. The CDR3 runs to 16 residues. The J segment lost 0 bases and the V segment lost 4 bases, leaving 9 bases of the junction unmatched. Looked up from germline, CDR1 is MNHNS and CDR2 is SASEGT. In DNA form, the CDR3 reads TGTGCCAGCAGTGGCCACAGGGGCGTCCACTCCTACGAGCAGTACTTC. Translating gives CASSGHRGVHSYEQYF.

The J gene is TRBJ2-3, the V gene TRBV27; TRBD2 matches 7 bases. V lost 4 bases, J lost 0 bases, and 4 bases stayed unmatched. The CDR3 consists of 15 residues. Per the germline V gene, CDR1 is MNHEY and CDR2 is SMNVEV (reference sequence). CDR3 coding DNA: TGTGCCAGCAGTTCGCCGGGAGGCAGCACAGATACGCAGTATTTT. Protein sequence: CASSSPGGSTDTQYF.

To note about this clonotype: A read error may be the cause here, since a much bigger clone is one base away. The chain carries TRBV7-9 and TRBJ2-4; D is perhaps TRBD1 or TRBD2 (5 bases each). The CDR3 extends over 15 amino acids. Germline CDR1 is SEHNR and CDR2 is FQNEAQ (reference sequence). CDR3 in amino acids: CASSLDVGTLNTQYF. The CDR3 nucleotides are TGTGCCAGCAGCTTAGATGTCGGGACCTTAAACACTCAGTACTTC.

The J gene is TRBJ2-1, the V gene TRBV27; TRBD2 aligns across 8 bases. CDR3 length: 14 residues. The germline gives CDR1 MNHEY, CDR2 SMNVEV (reference sequence). V shed 6 bases, J shed 7 bases, and the junction held 8 bases outside the gene matches. The CDR3 bases are TGTGCCAGCAGGAATAGCGGGGTCGGGAATGAGCAGTTCTTC. Translated, it gives CASRNSGVGNEQFF.

This clonotype appeared many times. CDR3 residues: CASSLAWGSSYEQYF. Here the CDR3 DNA reads TGCGCCAGCAGCCTCGCTTGGGGGAGCTCCTACGAGCAGTACTTC. V is TRBV5-1 and J is TRBJ2-7; either TRBD1 or TRBD2 may fit D (5 bases each). The V end was cut by 4 bases, the J end by 0 bases, with 14 bases between. This CDR3 is 15 amino acids long. Germline V CDR1 and CDR2: SGHRS, YFSETQ. The variable domain in full, with the rest retrieved from reference TRBV5-1 and TRBJ2-7, is KAGVTQTPRYLIKTRGQQVTLSCSPISGHRSVSWYQQTPGQGLQFLFEYFSETQRNKGNFPGRFSGRQFSNSRSEMNVSTLELGDSALYLCASSLAWGSSYEQYFGPGTRLTVT.